The entry below describes one TCR beta chain. Its antigen is currently unknown. This CDR3 is 13 amino acids long. Germline CDR1 SNHLY, CDR2 FYNNEI. The V end was cut by 6 bases, the J end by 6 bases, with 11 bases between. The repertoire was sequenced with immunoSEQ multiplex PCR; TCRdb's copy has only in-frame clones and lacks some. The sample records 95,000 or so clones, less than 90% being singletons. This record comes from a study of T cell responses to AZD1222 COVID-19 vaccine. For the study at large: Researchers grouped second doses given at about 4 or about 12 weeks into one pool. Findings and caveats of the study: White British donors predominated, females outnumbered males, and clonal diversity was possibly underestimated.

The clonotype comes from an adult in good health. This chain links TRBV2 with TRBJ2-2; the D gene is possibly TRBD2 (5 bases). The sequencing here drew on peripheral blood, taken on day 0 of AZD1222 vaccination. The CDR3 nucleotides read TGTGCCAGCAGAGCGGACGGAGCCGGGGAGCTGTTTTTT. It yields the protein CASRADGAGELFF.